There are a few counts of the clone carrying this T cell receptor (beta chain). Its antigen is unknown. This record belongs to a study of response to subunit inactivated influenza vaccine. Overall study findings and caveats: Seasonal influenza vaccination, on each occasion, was suggested by the authors to recruit few new T cells.

Each CDR3 protein gets one entry after TCRdb re-called the RT-PCR reads with MiXCR. The sample has about 780,000 distinct CDR3 sequences; approximately 17% are singletons. In germline, CDR1 is SGHKS, CDR2 YYEKEE (reference sequence). The CDR3 is 13 amino acids. Trimming stripped 6 bases from V and 5 bases from J, with 14 bases between. The chain has TRBV5-5 and TRBJ2-5, with D uncertain. The starting material was PBMCs from blood, obtained 5 to 6 days after vaccination. This clonotype was sampled from a man aged 50 to 60 who received an inactivated influenza vaccine. The CDR3 nucleotides read TGTGCCAGCAAGGGCCTAAGTAGGGAGACCCAGTACTTC. It codes for CASKGLSRETQYF.